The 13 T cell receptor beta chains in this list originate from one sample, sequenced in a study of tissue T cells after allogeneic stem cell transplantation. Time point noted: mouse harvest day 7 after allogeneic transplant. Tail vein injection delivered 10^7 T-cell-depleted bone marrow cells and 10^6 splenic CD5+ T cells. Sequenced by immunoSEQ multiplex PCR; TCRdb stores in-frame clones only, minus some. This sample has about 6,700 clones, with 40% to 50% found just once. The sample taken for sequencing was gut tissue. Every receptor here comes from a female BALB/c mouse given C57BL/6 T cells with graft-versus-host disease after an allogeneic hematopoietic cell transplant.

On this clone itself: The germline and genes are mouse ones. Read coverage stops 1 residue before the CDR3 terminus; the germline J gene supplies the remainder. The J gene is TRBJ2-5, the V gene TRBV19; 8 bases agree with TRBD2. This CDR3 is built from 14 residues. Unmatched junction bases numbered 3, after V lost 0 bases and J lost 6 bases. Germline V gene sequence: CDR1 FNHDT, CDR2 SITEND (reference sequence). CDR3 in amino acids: CASSIGGGLDTQYF. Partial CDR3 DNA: TGTGCCAGCAGTATAGGGGGGGGGCTGGACACCCAGTAC.

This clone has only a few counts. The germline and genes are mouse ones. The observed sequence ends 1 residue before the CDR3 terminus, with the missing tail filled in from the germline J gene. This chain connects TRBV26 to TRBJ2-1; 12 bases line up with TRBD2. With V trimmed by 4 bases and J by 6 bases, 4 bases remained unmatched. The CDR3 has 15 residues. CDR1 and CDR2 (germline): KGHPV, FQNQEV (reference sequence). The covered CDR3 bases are TGTGCCAGCAGTCCCGGGACTGGGGGGACTGCTGAGCAGTTC. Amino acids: CASSPGTGGTAEQF. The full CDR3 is CASSPGTGGTAEQFF.

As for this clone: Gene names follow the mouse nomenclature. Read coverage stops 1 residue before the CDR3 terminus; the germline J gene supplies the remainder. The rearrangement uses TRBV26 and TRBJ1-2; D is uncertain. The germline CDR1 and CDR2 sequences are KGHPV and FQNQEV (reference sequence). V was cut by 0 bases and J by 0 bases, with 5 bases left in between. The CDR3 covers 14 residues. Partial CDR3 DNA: TGTGCCAGCAGTCTGTCGATAGCAAACTCCGACTACACC. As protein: CASSLSIANSDYT. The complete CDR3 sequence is CASSLSIANSDYTF.

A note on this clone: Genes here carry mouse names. The CDR3 spells CASSLGWGYEQYF. The sequenced part of the CDR3 DNA is TGTGCCAGCAGTTTGGGGTGGGGTTATGAACAGTAC. V and J are TRBV15 and TRBJ2-7; TRBD2 is a possible D gene (5 bases). Read coverage stops 1 residue before the CDR3 terminus; the germline J gene supplies the remainder. Germline V lookup: CDR1 SGHND, CDR2 FRSKSL. There are 13 residues in the CDR3. V lost 3 bases and J lost 4, with 10 bases in between.

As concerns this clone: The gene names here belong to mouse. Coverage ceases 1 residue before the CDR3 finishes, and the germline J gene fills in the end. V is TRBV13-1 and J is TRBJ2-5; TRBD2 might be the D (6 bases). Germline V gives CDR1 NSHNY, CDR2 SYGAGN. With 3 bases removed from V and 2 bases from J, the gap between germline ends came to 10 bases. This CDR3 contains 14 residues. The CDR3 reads CASSVSGAQDTQYF. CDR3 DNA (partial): TGTGCCAGCAGTGTCTCTGGGGCCCAAGACACCCAGTAC.

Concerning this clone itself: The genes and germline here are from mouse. The CDR3 loop is CASIETGGDERLFF. The sequenced CDR3 bases are TGTGCCAGCATCGAGACAGGGGGAGACGAAAGATTATTT. The V and J genes are TRBV24 and TRBJ1-4; 9 nucleotides match TRBD1. From the germline J gene comes the end of the CDR3, since the read stops 1 residue before it. Germline lookup yields CDR1 KGHTA and CDR2 FRNEEI. V was pared by 7 bases and J by 6 bases, with 6 bases of the junction left unmatched. The CDR3 consists of 14 residues.

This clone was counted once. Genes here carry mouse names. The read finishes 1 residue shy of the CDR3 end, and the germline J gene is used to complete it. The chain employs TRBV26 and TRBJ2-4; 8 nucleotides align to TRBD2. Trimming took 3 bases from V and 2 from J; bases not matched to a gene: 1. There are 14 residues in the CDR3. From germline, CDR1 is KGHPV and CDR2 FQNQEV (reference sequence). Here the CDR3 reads CASSLWGDQNTLYF. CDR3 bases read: TGTGCCAGCAGTCTCTGGGGGGATCAAAACACCTTGTAC.

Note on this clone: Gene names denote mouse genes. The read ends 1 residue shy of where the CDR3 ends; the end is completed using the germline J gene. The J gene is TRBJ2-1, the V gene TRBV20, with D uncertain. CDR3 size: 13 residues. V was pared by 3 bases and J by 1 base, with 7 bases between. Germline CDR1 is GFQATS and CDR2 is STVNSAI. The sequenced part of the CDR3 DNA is TGTGGTGCTAGTCACATAAACTATGCTGAGCAGTTC. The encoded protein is CGASHINYAEQF. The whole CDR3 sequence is CGASHINYAEQFF.

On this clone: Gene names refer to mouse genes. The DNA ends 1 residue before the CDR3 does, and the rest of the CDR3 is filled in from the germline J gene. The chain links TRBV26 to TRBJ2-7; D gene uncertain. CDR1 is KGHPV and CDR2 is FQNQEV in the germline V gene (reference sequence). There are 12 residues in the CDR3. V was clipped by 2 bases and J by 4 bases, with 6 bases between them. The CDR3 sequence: CASSLSGYEQYF. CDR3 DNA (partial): TGTGCCAGCAGTCTGAGCGGTTATGAACAGTAC.

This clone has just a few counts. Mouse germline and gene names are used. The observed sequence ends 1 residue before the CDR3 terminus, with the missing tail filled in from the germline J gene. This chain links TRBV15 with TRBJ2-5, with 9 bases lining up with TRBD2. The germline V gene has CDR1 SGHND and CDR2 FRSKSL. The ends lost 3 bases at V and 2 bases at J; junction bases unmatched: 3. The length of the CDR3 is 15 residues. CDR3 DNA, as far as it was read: TGTGCCAGCAGTTTGGGCTGGGGGGGCCAAGACACCCAGTAC. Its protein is CASSLGWGGQDTQY. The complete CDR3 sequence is CASSLGWGGQDTQYF.

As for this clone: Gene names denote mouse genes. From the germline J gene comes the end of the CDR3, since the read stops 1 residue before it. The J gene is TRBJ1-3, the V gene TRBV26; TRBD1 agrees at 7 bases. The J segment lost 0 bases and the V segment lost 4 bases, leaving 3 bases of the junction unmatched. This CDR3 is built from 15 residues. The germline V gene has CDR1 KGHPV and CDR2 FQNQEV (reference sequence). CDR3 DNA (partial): TGTGCCAGCAGTCCACAGGGGTTTTCTGGAAATACGCTCTAT. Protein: CASSPQGFSGNTLY. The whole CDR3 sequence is CASSPQGFSGNTLYF.

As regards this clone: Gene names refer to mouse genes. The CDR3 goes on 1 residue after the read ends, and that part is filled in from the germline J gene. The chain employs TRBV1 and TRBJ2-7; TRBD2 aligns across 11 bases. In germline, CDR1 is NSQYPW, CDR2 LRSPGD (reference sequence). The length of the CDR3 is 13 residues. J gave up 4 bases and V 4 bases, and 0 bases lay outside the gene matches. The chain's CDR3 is CTCSGLGGYEQYF. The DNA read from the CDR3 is TGCACCTGCAGTGGACTGGGGGGGTATGAACAGTAC.

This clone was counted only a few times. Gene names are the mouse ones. CDR3 DNA, as far as it was read: TGTGCCAGCAAGGACAGGGCAAACACAGAAGTCTTC. Amino acids: CASKDRANTEVF. The whole CDR3 region reads CASKDRANTEVFF. The chain couples TRBV24 to TRBJ1-1; 8 nucleotides align to TRBD1. The sequence runs out 1 residue before the end of the CDR3; the remainder is reconstructed from the germline J gene. Trimming at V came to 7 bases and at J to 0 bases, leaving 1 base not matched to a gene. The CDR3 is made up of 13 amino acids. Germline V gene sequence: CDR1 KGHTA, CDR2 FRNEEI.